Following are 19 T cell receptor beta chains from one sample sequenced in a study of CD8 T cells in Susac syndrome. Reverse transcription of 0.5 to 1 ug RNA used random hexamers. TCRdb ran MiXCR on the immunoSEQ multiplex PCR reads and lists one entry per CDR3 protein. The table lists about 150,000 distinct CDR3 sequences, 95% of them singletons. Sequencing used CD4+ T cells from PBMCs. The receptors derive from a human donor with Susac syndrome.

The chain links TRBV27 to TRBJ2-7; 9 bases are shared with TRBD1. Germline lookup yields CDR1 MNHEY and CDR2 SMNVEV (reference sequence). This CDR3 has 17 residues. Trimming took 3 bases from V and 2 from J; bases not matched to a gene: 11. The CDR3: CASSFVPPRQGAYEQYF. The CDR3 region has the DNA TGTGCCAGCAGTTTTGTTCCCCCCCGACAGGGGGCCTACGAGCAGTACTTC.

V is TRBV29-1 and J is TRBJ2-1; 11 bases are shared with TRBD2. The junction had 5 bases not matched to a gene; V was cut back by 4 bases and J by 6 bases. Looked up from germline, CDR1 is SQVTM and CDR2 is ANQGSEA. The CDR3 is made up of 14 amino acids. CDR3 sequence: CSVGLAGPSNEQFF. Here the CDR3 DNA reads TGCAGCGTTGGACTAGCGGGGCCTTCCAATGAGCAGTTCTTC.

CDR3 DNA sequence: TGTGCCAGCCCCGGCGGAGGGGCCAACGTCCTGACTTTC. Translated, it gives CASPGGGANVLTF. This chain connects TRBV7-9 to TRBJ2-6; D remains unclear. Trimming left V 8 bases short and J 4 bases short, with 9 bases between. The CDR3 length is 13 residues. The germline V gene has CDR1 SEHNR and CDR2 FQNEAQ (reference sequence).

This rearrangement joins TRBV5-6 to TRBJ1-6, with D tentatively TRBD1 (6 bases). The CDR3 is 13 amino acids. V was clipped by 5 bases and J by 9 bases, with 12 bases between them. Germline values: CDR1 SGHDT, CDR2 YYEEEE. CDR3 sequence (DNA): TGTGCCAGCAGGACAGGCGGGATTTCACCCCTCCACTTT. It encodes CASRTGGISPLHF.

This clonotype was observed a handful of times. The genes are TRBV9 and TRBJ2-3; D is tentatively TRBD1 or TRBD2 (5 bases each). The CDR3 has 12 amino acids. CDR1 is SGDLS, CDR2 YYNGEE, per germline. V was pared by 0 bases and J by 6 bases, with 5 bases between. CDR3 region: CASSVGGDTQYF. CDR3 bases: TGTGCCAGCAGCGTAGGGGGGGATACGCAGTATTTT.

V is TRBV7-3 and J is TRBJ2-6; D might be TRBD1 (5 bases). Germline CDR1 SGHTA, CDR2 FQGTGA. Trimming took 5 bases from V and 2 from J, leaving 10 bases between them. There are 15 residues in the CDR3. The CDR3 reads CASSQTVAGANVLTF. The CDR3, as DNA: TGTGCCAGCAGCCAGACAGTCGCTGGGGCCAACGTCCTGACTTTC.

The chain employs TRBV9 and TRBJ2-5; no firm D call. V was shortened by 0 bases and J by 4 bases, with 13 bases between the two germline ends. The CDR3 covers 15 residues. CDR1 SGDLS and CDR2 YYNGEE come from the germline V gene. CDR3 nucleotide sequence: TGTGCCAGCAGCGTAGGGTTGGATGGCCCAGAGACCCAGTACTTC. Protein product: CASSVGLDGPETQYF.

This chain uses TRBV28 with TRBJ2-5, with unresolved D. CDR3 size: 16 residues. Germline V CDR1 and CDR2: MDHEN, SYDVKM. Between the trimmed V and J ends, which lost 3 bases and 2 bases, there was a span of 16 bases. This chain's CDR3 is CASSFSGRVVQETQYF. The CDR3 DNA sequence: TGTGCCAGCAGTTTCTCGGGCAGAGTAGTTCAAGAGACCCAGTACTTC.

This chain connects TRBV21-1 to TRBJ1-6. TRBV21-1 is annotated as a pseudogene. The CDR3 is made up of 18 amino acids. CDR3 amino acids: CASSKALPVPGANSPLHF. DNA for the CDR3: TGTGCCAGCAGCAAAGCGCTTCCAGTCCCGGGAGCCAATTCACCCCTCCACTTT.

J is TRBJ2-5 and V is TRBV5-1; either TRBD1 or TRBD2 may fit D (5 bases each). CDR1 and CDR2 (germline): SGHRS, YFSETQ. This CDR3 region has 15 residues. Trimming removed 4 bases at V and 1 base at J, with 14 bases between. The CDR3 DNA reads as TGCGCCAGCAGCGGGAATCCTGGGACCCAAGAGACCCAGTACTTC. Encoded protein: CASSGNPGTQETQYF.

V usage is TRBV11-2 and J usage is TRBJ2-5; 10 positions match TRBD1. The ends lost 0 bases at V and 5 bases at J; junction bases unmatched: 6. Germline values: CDR1 SGHAT, CDR2 FQNNGV. The CDR3 length is 16 residues. The CDR3 region is CASSLERTGGAETQYF. CDR3 in DNA: TGTGCCAGCAGCTTAGAACGGACAGGGGGTGCGGAGACCCAGTACTTC.

This rearrangement joins TRBV15 to TRBJ2-7; the D is unclear. This CDR3 is built from 16 residues. V was trimmed by 0 bases and J by 2 bases, leaving 14 bases between them. Germline CDR1 is LNHNV and CDR2 is YYDKDF (reference sequence). The CDR3, as DNA: TGTGCCACCAGCAGAGATAACAGCGCCCAAACCTACGAGCAGTACTTC. Protein: CATSRDNSAQTYEQYF.

The chain combines TRBV4-1 with TRBJ2-3; D is possibly TRBD1 (6 bases). Trimming pared 2 bases from V and 6 bases from J, leaving 15 bases between. There are 15 residues in the CDR3. Germline CDR1 and CDR2: MGHRA and YSYEKL. The CDR3 region is CASSQRQARDDTQYF. CDR3 nucleotide sequence: TGCGCCAGCAGCCAAAGACAGGCTCGGGATGATACGCAGTATTTT.

The chain uses TRBV7-9 and TRBJ2-1; 12 positions agree with TRBD2. The trim removed 2 bases at V and 5 bases at J, leaving 4 bases unmatched. CDR1 SEHNR and CDR2 FQNEAQ come from the germline V gene (reference sequence). The CDR3 runs to 16 residues. The CDR3 spells CASSLTTSGRHNEQFF. As DNA, the CDR3 is TGTGCCAGCAGCTTAACGACTAGCGGGAGACACAATGAGCAGTTCTTC.

V gene TRBV5-1 combines with J gene TRBJ2-4; 7 bases map to TRBD2. V dropped 0 bases and J dropped 7; count of bases not matched to a gene: 10. Germline V gives CDR1 SGHRS, CDR2 YFSETQ. The CDR3 is 16 amino acids. As DNA, the CDR3 is TGCGCCAGCAGCTTGGAGGGGCGCACCGGGGGGAACATTCAGTACTTC. Residues: CASSLEGRTGGNIQYF.

This clonotype occurred once. The chain recombines TRBV12-3 or TRBV12-4 with TRBJ2-5, with no clear D. Between the trimmed V and J ends, which lost 2 bases and 2 bases, there was a span of 6 bases. CDR3 size: 13 residues. The CDR3 DNA sequence: TGTGCCAGCAGTTTAAACGAGCAAGAGACCCAGTACTTC. Translating gives CASSLNEQETQYF.

V is TRBV29-1 and J is TRBJ1-1; D is possibly TRBD1 (5 bases). CDR3 length: 14 residues. The V gene lost 0 bases and the J gene lost 1 base, with 9 bases spanning the gap. Germline CDR1 and CDR2: SQVTM and ANQGSEA. DNA of the CDR3: TGCAGCGTTGAAGATTACAGGAAGAACACTGAAGCTTTCTTT. Translating it yields CSVEDYRKNTEAFF.

V is TRBV6-4 and J is TRBJ2-3, with D maybe TRBD2 (6 bases). CDR3 length: 15 amino acids. The ends were cut back, 8 bases at V and 6 bases at J, with 21 bases in the middle. CDR1 is MRHNA and CDR2 is SNTAGT in the germline V gene. Here the CDR3 DNA reads TGTGCCAGCGCAGTGGAAGGGACTGGTCGGGATACGCAGTATTTT. Translating it yields CASAVEGTGRDTQYF.

The chain links TRBV18 to TRBJ1-2, with D hard to call. CDR1 KGHSH and CDR2 LQKENI come from the germline V gene. Trimming removed 3 bases from V and 8 bases from J, with 19 bases in between. This CDR3 contains 15 residues. CDR3 in amino acids: CASSPYTLVGEGYTF. CDR3 coding DNA: TGTGCCAGCTCACCTTACACTCTGGTGGGCGAGGGCTACACCTTC.